There are many counts of the clone carrying this TCR beta chain. Its antigen is not known. The germline CDR1 and CDR2 sequences are LGHNA and YSLEER. The length of the CDR3 is 15 residues. Trimming stripped 0 bases from V and 1 base from J, with 9 bases between. As TCR cDNA was made by 5'RACE template switching, a universal primer site and UMIs were added. TCRdb processed the 5' RACE reads anew with MiXCR; each CDR3 protein has one entry. In the table there are approximately 160,000 distinct CDR3 sequences, approximately 6.2% of which are singletons. The sample comes from a study of T cells after yellow fever vaccination. The study, taken as a whole, reports: Reappearance after the booster was observed for most primary-vaccination clones (more than 95% CD4, just over 85% CD8). FACS-sorted repertoires could harbor abundant contaminating bulk-population clonotypes. On re-exposure, the response was weaker but peaked faster, at day 5 versus 15.

Material: CD4+ T cells sorted from PBMCs, obtained on the day of the first yellow fever vaccination. The J gene is TRBJ2-5, the V gene TRBV4-3; D perhaps matches TRBD2 (5 bases). The TCR was taken from a man aged 18 to 29 who received the YFV17D yellow fever vaccine. The CDR3 region is CASSQDPGTQETQYF. CDR3 sequence (DNA): TGCGCCAGCAGCCAAGACCCGGGAACCCAAGAGACCCAGTACTTC.